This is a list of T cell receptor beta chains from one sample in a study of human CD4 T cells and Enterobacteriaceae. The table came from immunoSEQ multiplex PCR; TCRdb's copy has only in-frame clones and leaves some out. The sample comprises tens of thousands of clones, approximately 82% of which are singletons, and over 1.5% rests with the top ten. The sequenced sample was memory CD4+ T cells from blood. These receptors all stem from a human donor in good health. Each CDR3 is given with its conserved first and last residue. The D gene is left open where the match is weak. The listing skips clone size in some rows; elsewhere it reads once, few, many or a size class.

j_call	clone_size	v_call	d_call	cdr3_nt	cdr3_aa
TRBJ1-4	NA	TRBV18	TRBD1	TGTGCCAGCTCACCTCAACAGGGGGCAGCGGGTGAAAAACTGTTTTTT	CASSPQQGAAGEKLFF
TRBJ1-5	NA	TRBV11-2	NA	TGTGCCAGCAGCTCCGGAGAGGGGGGAAGCAATCAGCCCCAGCATTTT	CASSSGEGGSNQPQHF
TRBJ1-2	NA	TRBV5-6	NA	TGTGCCAGCAGGATGACAGGCTCCTATGGCTACACCTTC	CASRMTGSYGYTF
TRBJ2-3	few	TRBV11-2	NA	TGTGCCAGCAGCCCCACGCAGACTCACACAGATACGCAGTATTTT	CASSPTQTHTDTQYF
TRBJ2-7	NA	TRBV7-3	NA	TGTGCCAGCCGACGCGGGGCGGCAGGGTCGGTGATCGGGTTC	CASRRGAAGSVIGF
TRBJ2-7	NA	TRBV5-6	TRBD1	TGTGCCAGCAGCCCAGCGGACAGGGACGAGCAGTACTTC	CASSPADRDEQYF
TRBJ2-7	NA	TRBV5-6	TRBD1	TGTGCCAGCAGCTTGGATATAGGGGGCACGGACGAGCAGTACTTC	CASSLDIGGTDEQYF
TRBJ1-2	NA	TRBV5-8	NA	TGTGCCAGCAGCCGGGACACCGCCTATGGCTACACCTTC	CASSRDTAYGYTF
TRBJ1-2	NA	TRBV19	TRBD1	TGTGCCAGTAGTAGAGCCCCGGGACAGGGGTCCGTCTATGGCTACACCTTC	CASSRAPGQGSVYGYTF
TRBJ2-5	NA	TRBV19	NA	TGTGCCAGTAGTATCAACAGCCAAGAGACCCAGTACTTC	CASSINSQETQYF
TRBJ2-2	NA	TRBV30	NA	TGTGCCTGGGGCCGTATGGCGAACACCGGGGAGCTGTTTTTT	CAWGRMANTGELFF
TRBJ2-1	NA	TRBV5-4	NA	TGTGCCAGCGGACGGGCCCTACCCTACAATGAGCAGTTCTTC	CASGRALPYNEQFF
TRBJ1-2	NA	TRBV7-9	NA	TGTGCCAGCACCTTCGGGAGGACGGATGGCTACACCTTC	CASTFGRTDGYTF
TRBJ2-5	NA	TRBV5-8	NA	TGTGCCAGCATCTCCCCGGCAGGGGGGTACCAAGAGACCCAGTACTTC	CASISPAGGYQETQYF
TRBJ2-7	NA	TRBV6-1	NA	TGTGCCAGCAGCCTGAGACGCGATTCCTACGAGCAGTACTTC	CASSLRRDSYEQYF
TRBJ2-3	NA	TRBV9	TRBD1	TGTGCCAGCAGCCCAATACGGGACAGGGGAGGTACGCAGTATTTT	CASSPIRDRGGTQYF
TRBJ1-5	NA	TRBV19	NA	TGTGCCAGTAGTATAGGGAGGAGTAGGAGCAATCAGCCCCAGCATTTT	CASSIGRSRSNQPQHF
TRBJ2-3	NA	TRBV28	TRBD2	TGTGCCAGCAGTTCTACTTGGCGGGAGGGCTCAGATACGCAGTATTTT	CASSSTWREGSDTQYF
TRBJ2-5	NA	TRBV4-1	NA	TGCGCCAGCAGCCAGTGGCAGGGATTCGGAGAGACCCAGTACTTC	CASSQWQGFGETQYF
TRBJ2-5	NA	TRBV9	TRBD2	TGTGCCAGCAGCGTAGGGGGAGCGGGAGATGGAGAGACCCAGTACTTC	CASSVGGAGDGETQYF
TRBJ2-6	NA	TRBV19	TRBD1	TGTGCCAGTAGTGTGGACAGGGGGCTAGGAGGGGCCAACGTCCTGACTTTC	CASSVDRGLGGANVLTF
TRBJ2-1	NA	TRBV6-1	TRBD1	TGTGCCAGCAGTGCCGGGACAGGGGGCTACAATGAGCAGTTCTTC	CASSAGTGGYNEQFF
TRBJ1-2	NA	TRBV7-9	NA	TGTGCCAGCAGCTTAGAGGTTGGGGCTATAAGCGGCTACACCTTC	CASSLEVGAISGYTF
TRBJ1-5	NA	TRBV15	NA	TGTGCCACCAGCAGAGGGGCGGGGCGACACCAGCCCCAGCATTTT	CATSRGAGRHQPQHF
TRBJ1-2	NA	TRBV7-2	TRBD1	TGTGCCAGCAGCTTAGCGTCGGGACAGTTCTATGGCTACACCTTC	CASSLASGQFYGYTF
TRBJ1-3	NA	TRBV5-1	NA	TGCGCCAGCAGCTTGGCGGGGTCCGGCTCTGGAAACACCATATATTTT	CASSLAGSGSGNTIYF
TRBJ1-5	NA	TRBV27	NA	TGTGCCAGCAGTTTACCCCAACAGCCCCAGCATTTT	CASSLPQQPQHF
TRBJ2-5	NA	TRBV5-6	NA	TGTGCCAGCAGCTTACGGGAGATGGGTCAAGAGACCCAGTACTTC	CASSLREMGQETQYF
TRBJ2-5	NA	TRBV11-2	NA	TGTGCCACCCTACCGGGGGCCCCAGAGACCCAGTACTTC	CATLPGAPETQYF
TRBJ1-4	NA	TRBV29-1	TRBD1	TGCAGCGTACCCTCAGGGGGCTGGGAAAAACTGTTTTTT	CSVPSGGWEKLFF
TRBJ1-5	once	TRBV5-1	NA	TGCGCCAGCAGCTTGGACAATAATCAGCCCCAGCATTTT	CASSLDNNQPQHF
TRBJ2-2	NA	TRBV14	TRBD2	TGTGCCAGCAGCCAAGTACGCCTAGCGGGCACCGGGGAGCTGTTTTTT	CASSQVRLAGTGELFF
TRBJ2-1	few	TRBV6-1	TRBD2	TGTGCCAGCAGTTTGGGACTAGCGGATTACAATGAGCAGTTCTTC	CASSLGLADYNEQFF
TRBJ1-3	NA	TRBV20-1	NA	TGCAGTGTGCGAAATGGAAACACCATATATTTT	CSVRNGNTIYF
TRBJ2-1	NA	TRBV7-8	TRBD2	TGTGCCAGCAGCCGAGCGGGAGACCCCTACAATGAGCAGTTCTTC	CASSRAGDPYNEQFF
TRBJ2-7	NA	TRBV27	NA	TGTGCCAGCAGGCACAACGCGGGTTCCTACGAGCAGTACTTC	CASRHNAGSYEQYF
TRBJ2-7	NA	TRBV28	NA	TGTGCCAGCAGTCCGCCAAGCAGGGGCTGGGCCTACGAGCAGTACTTC	CASSPPSRGWAYEQYF
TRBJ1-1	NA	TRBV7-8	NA	TGTGCCACCGTGCGACGCGGGGGCACTGAAGCTTTCTTT	CATVRRGGTEAFF
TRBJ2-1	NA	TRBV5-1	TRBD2	TGCGCCAGCAGCACGATTCTAGCGGGAACCTACAATGAGCAGTTCTTC	CASSTILAGTYNEQFF
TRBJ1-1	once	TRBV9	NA	TGTGCCAGCAACTATTCTGGACTCCGGGGGAATACTGAAGCTTTCTTT	CASNYSGLRGNTEAFF
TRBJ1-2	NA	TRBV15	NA	TGTGCCACCAGCAGAGATCATTATGGCTACACCTTC	CATSRDHYGYTF
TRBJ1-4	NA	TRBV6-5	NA	TGTGCCAGCAGTTACTCAGGGGCGGGGGATGAAAAACTGTTTTTT	CASSYSGAGDEKLFF
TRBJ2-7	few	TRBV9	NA	TGTGCCAGCAGCCCGGGGGGCGCGGGATACGAGCAGTACTTC	CASSPGGAGYEQYF
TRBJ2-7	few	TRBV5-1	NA	TGCGCCAGCAGCTTGGTTCTGGCGGGGCAACTATACGAGCAGTACTTC	CASSLVLAGQLYEQYF
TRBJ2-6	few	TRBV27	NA	TGTGCCAGCAGTTTATCGCTCACTGGGGCCAACGTCCTGACTTTC	CASSLSLTGANVLTF
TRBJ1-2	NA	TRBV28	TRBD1	TGTGCCAGCAGTTTGGGGGGGGACAGTGGCTATGGCTACACCTTC	CASSLGGDSGYGYTF
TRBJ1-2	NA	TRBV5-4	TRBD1	TGTGCCAGCAGCTTGGACCGAGGACAGGGGAAGGGCTACACCTTC	CASSLDRGQGKGYTF
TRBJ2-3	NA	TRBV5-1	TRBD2	TGCGCCAGCAGCACCCTACTAGCGGGGAGCACAGATACGCAGTATTTT	CASSTLLAGSTDTQYF
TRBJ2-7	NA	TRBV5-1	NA	TGCGCCAGCAGCTTGACCCCGGGGGCCGGTGTGTACGAGCAGTACTTC	CASSLTPGAGVYEQYF
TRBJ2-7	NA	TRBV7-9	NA	TGTGCCAGCAGCCAAACAGGGATAGCCTTCTACGAGCAGTACTTC	CASSQTGIAFYEQYF
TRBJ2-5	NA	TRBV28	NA	TGTGCCAGCAGCCTCCATGGAGGAGGAGAGACCCAGTACTTC	CASSLHGGGETQYF
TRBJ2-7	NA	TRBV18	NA	TGTGCCAGCTCACCGCGGGGTAGCGGTACAAGCTCCTACGAGCAGTACTTC	CASSPRGSGTSSYEQYF
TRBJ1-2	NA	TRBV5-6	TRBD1	TGTGCCAGCAGCTCCAGTAGAGAGGGACAGGGAAGCGAGGGCTACACCTTC	CASSSSREGQGSEGYTF
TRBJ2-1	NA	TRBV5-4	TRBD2	TGTGCCAGCAGCTTGAGGCTAGCGGGAGGGTTGCGCCACAATGAGCAGTTCTTC	CASSLRLAGGLRHNEQFF
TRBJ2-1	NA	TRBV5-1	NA	TGCGCCAGCAGCTTGGGGACAGACTACAATGAGCAGTTCTTC	CASSLGTDYNEQFF